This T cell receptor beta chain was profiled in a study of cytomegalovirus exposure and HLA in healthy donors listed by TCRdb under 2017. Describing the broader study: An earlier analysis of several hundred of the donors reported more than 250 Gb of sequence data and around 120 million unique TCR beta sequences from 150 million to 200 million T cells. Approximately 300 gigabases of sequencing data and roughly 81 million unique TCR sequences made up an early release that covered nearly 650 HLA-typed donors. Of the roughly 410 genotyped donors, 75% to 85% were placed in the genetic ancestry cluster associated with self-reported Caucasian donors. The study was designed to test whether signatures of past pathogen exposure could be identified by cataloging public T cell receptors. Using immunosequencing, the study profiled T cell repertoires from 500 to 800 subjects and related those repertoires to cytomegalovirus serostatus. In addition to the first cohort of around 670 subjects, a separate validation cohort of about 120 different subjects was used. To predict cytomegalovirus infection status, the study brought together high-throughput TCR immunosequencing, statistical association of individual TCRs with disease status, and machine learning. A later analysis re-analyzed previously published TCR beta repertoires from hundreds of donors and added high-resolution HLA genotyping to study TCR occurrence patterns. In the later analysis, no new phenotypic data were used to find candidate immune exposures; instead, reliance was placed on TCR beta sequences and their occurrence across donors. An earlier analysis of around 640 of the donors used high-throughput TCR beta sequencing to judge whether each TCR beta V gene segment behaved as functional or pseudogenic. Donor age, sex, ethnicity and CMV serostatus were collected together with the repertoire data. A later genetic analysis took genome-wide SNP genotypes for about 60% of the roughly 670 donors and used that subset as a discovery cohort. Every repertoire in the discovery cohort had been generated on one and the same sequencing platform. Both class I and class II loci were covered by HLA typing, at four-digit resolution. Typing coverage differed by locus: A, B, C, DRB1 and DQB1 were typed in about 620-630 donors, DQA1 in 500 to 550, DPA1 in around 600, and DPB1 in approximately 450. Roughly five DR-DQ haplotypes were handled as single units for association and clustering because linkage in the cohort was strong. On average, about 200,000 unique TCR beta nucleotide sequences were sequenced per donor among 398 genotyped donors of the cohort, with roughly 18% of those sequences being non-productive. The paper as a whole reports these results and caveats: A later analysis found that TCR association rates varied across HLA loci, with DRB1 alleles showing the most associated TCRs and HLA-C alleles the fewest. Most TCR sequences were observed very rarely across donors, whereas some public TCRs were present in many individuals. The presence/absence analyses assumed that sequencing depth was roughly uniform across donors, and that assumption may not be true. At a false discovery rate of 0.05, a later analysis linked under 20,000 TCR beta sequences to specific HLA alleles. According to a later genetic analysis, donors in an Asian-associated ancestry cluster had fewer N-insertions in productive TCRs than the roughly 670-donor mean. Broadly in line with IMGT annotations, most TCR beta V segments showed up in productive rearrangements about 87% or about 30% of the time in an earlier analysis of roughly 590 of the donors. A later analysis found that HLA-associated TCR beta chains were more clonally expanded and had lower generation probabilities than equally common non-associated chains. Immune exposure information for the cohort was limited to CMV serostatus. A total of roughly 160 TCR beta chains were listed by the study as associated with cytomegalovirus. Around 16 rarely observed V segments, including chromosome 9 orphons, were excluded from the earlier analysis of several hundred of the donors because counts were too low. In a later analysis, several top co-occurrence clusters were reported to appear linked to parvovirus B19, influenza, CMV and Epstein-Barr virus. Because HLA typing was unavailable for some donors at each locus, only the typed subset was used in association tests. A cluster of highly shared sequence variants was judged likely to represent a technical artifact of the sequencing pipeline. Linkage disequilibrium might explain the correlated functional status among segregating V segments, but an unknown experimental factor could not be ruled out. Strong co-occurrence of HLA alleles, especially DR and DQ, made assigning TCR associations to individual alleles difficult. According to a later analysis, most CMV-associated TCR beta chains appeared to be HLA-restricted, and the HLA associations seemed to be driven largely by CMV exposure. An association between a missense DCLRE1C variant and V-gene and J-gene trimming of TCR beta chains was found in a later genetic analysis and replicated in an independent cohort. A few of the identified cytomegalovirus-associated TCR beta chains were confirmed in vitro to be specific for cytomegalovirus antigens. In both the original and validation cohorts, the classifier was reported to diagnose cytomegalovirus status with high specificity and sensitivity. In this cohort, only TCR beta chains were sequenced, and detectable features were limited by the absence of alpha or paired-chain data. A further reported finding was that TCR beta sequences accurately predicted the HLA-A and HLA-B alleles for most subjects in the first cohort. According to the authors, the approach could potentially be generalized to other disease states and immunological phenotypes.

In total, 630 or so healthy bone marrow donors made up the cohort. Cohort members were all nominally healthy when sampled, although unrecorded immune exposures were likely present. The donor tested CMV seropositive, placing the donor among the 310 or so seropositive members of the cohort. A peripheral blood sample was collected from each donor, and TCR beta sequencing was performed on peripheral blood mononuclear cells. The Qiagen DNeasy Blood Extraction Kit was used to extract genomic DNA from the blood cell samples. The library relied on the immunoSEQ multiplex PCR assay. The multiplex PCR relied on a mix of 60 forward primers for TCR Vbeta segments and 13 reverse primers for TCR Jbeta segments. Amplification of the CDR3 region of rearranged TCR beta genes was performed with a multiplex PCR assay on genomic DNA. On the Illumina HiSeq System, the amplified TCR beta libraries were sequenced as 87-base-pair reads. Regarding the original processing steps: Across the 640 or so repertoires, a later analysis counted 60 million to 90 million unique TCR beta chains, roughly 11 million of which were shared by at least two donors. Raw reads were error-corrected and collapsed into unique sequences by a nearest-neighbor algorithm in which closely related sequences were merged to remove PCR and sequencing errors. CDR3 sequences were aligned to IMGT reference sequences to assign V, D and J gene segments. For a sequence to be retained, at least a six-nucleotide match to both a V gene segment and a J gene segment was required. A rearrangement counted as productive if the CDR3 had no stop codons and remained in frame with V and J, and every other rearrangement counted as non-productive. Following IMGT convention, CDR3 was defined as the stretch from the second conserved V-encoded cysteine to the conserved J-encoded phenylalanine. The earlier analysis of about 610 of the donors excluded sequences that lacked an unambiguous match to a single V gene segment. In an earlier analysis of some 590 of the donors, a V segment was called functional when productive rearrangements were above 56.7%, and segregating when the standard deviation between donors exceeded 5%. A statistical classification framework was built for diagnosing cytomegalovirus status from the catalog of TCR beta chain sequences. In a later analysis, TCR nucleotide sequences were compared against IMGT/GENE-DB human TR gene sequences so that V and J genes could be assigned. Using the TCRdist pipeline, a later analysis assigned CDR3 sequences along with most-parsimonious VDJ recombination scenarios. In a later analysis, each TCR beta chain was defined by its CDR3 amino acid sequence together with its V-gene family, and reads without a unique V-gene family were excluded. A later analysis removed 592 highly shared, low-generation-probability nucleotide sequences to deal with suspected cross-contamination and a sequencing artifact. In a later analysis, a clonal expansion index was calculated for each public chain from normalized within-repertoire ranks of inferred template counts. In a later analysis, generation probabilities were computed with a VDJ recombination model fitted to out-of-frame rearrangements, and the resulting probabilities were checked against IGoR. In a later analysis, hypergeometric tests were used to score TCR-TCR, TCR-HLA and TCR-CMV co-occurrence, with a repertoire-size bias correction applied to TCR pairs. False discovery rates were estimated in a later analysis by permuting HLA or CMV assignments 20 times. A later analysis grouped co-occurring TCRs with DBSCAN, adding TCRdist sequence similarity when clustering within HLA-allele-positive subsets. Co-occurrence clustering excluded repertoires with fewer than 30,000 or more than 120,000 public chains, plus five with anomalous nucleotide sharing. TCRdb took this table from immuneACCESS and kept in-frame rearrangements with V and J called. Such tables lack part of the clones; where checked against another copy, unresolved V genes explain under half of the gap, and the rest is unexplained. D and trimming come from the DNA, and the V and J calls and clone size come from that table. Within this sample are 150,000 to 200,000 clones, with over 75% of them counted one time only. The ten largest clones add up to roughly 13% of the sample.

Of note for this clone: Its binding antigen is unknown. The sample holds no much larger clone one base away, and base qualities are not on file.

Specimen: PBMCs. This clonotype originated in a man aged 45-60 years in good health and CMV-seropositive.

The nucleotide sequence is given as TGTGCCAGCAGCCTGGACAGTGGTCATAATGAAAAACTGTTTTTT. Its protein is CASSLDSGHNEKLFF. The V gene is TRBV7-2 and the J gene is TRBJ1-4; perhaps TRBD1 is the D gene, with 6 bases matching. V is shortened by 5 bases, J by 4 bases, and the region joining them spans 14 bases. The germline V gene sets CDR1 to SGHTA and CDR2 to FQGNSA. The CDR3 contains 15 residues, cysteine and phenylalanine counted. Kept here is only the CDR3 DNA, which spans 45 bases and is read in frame from base 1.